This entry lists 10 T cell receptor beta chains sequenced from one sample in a study of T cells in Graves' hyperthyroidism and ophthalmopathy. RNA transcripts gave rise to amplified TCR beta CDR3 regions. TCR CDR3 regions were first amplified by RT-PCR with HTBI primers. From the multiplex PCR reads, TCRdb called clonotypes with MiXCR, one entry per CDR3 protein. This sample carries about 840,000 distinct CDR3 sequences, over 35% of them seen once, and the ten largest clones take over 8%. Input material: blood. These receptors were taken from a man aged 18 to 30 with Graves' hyperthyroidism.

This clonotype was seen only a few times. The chain joins TRBV2 to TRBJ2-5, with D possibly TRBD1 on 6 matching bases. Trimming took off 2 bases at V and 5 bases at J, with 15 bases between the two ends. Germline lookup yields CDR1 SNHLY and CDR2 FYNNEI. The CDR3 extends over 15 amino acids. The CDR3 loop is CASSETGRDRETQYF. CDR3 DNA: TGTGCCAGCAGTGAAACAGGGCGTGATCGGGAGACCCAGTACTTC.

The V call is TRBV20-1, the J call TRBJ1-5; maybe TRBD1 (6 bases). Germline assignment: CDR1 DFQATT and CDR2 SNEGSKA (reference sequence). This CDR3 comprises 13 residues. The V and J ends lost 3 bases and 6 bases respectively, with 12 bases between them. DNA for the CDR3: TGCAGTGCTAGTCGGGGGCCGGGTCAGCCCCAGCATTTT. Translation gives CSASRGPGQPQHF.

The chain is built from TRBV2 and TRBJ1-4; D may be TRBD1 (5 bases). CDR3 size: 13 residues. The ends were cut back, 7 bases at V and 12 bases at J, with 18 bases in the middle. Per the germline V gene, CDR1 is SNHLY and CDR2 is FYNNEI. The CDR3 reads CASIAGQESELFF. CDR3 DNA: TGTGCCAGCATTGCGGGGCAGGAAAGCGAACTGTTTTTT.

Notes on this clonotype: A much larger clone differs by one base, so this may be a read error. This chain links TRBV19 with TRBJ1-5; no clear D. CDR1 and CDR2 (germline): LNHDA, SQIVND (reference sequence). The CDR3 extends over 17 amino acids. V lost 0 bases, J lost 3 bases, and 15 bases lay in between. The CDR3 sequence is CASSIDGVGAVNQPQHF. The CDR3 DNA follows: TGTGCCAGTAGTATAGATGGTGTGGGCGCGGTCAATCAGCCCCAGCATTTT.

Notes on this clonotype: A junction boundary mismatches the germline segment, possibly from a read error. The CDR3 region is CASSLEASGRNTGELFF. In nucleotides, the CDR3 is TGTGCTAGCAGCTTAGAGGCTAGCGGGAGAAATACCGGGGAGCTGTTTTTT. This rearrangement joins TRBV7-7 to TRBJ2-2, with 10 nucleotides matching TRBD2. This CDR3 region has 17 residues. Per the germline V gene, CDR1 is SSHAT and CDR2 is FNYEAQ (reference sequence).

In this sample, this clonotype turned up a few times. The chain is built from TRBV12-3 or TRBV12-4 and TRBJ1-3; D gene unclear. This CDR3 has 13 residues. Between the trimmed V and J ends, which lost 2 bases and 2 bases, there was a span of 4 bases. CDR3 protein: CASSLYAGNTIYF. The CDR3 DNA follows: TGTGCCAGCAGTTTATACGCTGGAAACACCATATATTTT.

The chain has TRBV25-1 and TRBJ2-7; D may be TRBD1 (5 bases). The CDR3 is 14 amino acids. Per the germline V gene, CDR1 is MGHDK and CDR2 is SYGVNS. Trimming pared 5 bases from V and 5 bases from J, leaving 16 bases between. The CDR3 loop reads CASSYEQEINEQYF. CDR3 bases: TGTGCCAGCAGTTACGAACAGGAGATTAACGAGCAGTACTTC.

A few counts support this clonotype. The CDR3 spells CSARVEDYEQYF. For the CDR3, the DNA is TGCAGTGCTAGAGTGGAGGACTACGAGCAGTACTTC. The chain links TRBV20-1 to TRBJ2-7, with D possibly matching TRBD2 (5 bases). The germline gives CDR1 DFQATT, CDR2 SNEGSKA (reference sequence). The CDR3 is made up of 12 amino acids. Between the trimmed V and J ends, which lost 1 base and 3 bases, there was a span of 7 bases.

This clonotype was counted at least ten times. The chain carries TRBV20-1 and TRBJ1-1; no clear D. Germline lookup yields CDR1 DFQATT and CDR2 SNEGSKA (reference sequence). The CDR3 consists of 12 residues. V was cut by 4 bases and J by 1 base, with 7 bases left in between. The CDR3 DNA reads as TGCAGTGCTAACAAAGGGAACACTGAAGCTTTCTTT. Its translation is CSANKGNTEAFF.

In its sample, this clonotype was seen many times. This rearrangement joins TRBV20-1 to TRBJ2-6; 8 bases are a match to TRBD2. The CDR3 length is 16 residues. V shed 3 bases and J 0 bases; nucleotides not matched to a gene: 4. CDR1 and CDR2 from the germline V gene are DFQATT and SNEGSKA (reference sequence). CDR3 sequence reads: CSASGGGLSGANVLTF. The CDR3 DNA is TGCAGTGCTAGTGGCGGGGGGCTCTCTGGGGCCAACGTCCTGACTTTC.